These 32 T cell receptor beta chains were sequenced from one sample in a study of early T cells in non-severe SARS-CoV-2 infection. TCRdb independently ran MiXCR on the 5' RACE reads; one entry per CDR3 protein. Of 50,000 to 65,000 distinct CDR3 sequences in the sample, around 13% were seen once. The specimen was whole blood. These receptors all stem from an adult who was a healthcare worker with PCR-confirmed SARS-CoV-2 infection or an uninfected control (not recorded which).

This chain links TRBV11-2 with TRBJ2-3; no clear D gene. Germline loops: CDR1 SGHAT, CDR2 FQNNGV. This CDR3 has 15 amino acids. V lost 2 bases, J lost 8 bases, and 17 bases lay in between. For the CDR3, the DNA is TGTGCCAGCAGCTTACTGGACGGTAGTTCGCCTACGCAGTATTTT. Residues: CASSLLDGSSPTQYF.

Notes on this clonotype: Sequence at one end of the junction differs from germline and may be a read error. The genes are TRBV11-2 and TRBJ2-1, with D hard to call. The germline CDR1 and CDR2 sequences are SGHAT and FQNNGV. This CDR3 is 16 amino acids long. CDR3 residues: CVSSLASPRTGNEQFF. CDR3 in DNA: TGTGTCAGCAGCTTAGCTTCACCTAGGACGGGCAATGAGCAGTTCTTC.

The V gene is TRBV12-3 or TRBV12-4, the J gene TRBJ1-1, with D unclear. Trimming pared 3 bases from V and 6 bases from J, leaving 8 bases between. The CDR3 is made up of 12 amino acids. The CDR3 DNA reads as TGTGCCAGCAGTTTCTCCGGGGCTGAAGCTTTCTTT. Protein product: CASSFSGAEAFF.

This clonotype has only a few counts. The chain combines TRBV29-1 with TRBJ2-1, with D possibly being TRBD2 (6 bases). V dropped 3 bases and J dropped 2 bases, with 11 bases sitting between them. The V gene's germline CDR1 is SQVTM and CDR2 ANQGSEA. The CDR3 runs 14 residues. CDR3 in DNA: TGCAGCGTTGACCTGGAGGGGACCTACAATGAGCAGTTCTTC. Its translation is CSVDLEGTYNEQFF.

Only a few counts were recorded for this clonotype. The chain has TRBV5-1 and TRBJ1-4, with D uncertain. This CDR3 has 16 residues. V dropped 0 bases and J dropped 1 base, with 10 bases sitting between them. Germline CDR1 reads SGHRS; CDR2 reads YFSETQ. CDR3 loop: CASSLGVGGTNEKLFF. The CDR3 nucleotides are TGCGCCAGCAGCTTGGGAGTGGGAGGAACTAATGAAAAACTGTTTTTT.

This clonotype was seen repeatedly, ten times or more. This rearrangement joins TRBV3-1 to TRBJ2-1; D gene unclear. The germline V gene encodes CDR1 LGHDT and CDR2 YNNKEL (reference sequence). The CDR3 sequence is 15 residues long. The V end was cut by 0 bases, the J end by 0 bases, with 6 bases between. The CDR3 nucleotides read TGTGCCAGCAGCCAAGATGCGAGCTCCTACAATGAGCAGTTCTTC. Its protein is CASSQDASSYNEQFF.

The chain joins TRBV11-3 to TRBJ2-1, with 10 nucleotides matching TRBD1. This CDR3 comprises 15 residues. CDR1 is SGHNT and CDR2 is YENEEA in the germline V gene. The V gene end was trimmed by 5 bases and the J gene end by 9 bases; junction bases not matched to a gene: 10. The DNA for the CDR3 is TGTGCCAGCAGCGCGTCCGGGACAGGGGAAGGTGAGCAGTTCTTC. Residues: CASSASGTGEGEQFF. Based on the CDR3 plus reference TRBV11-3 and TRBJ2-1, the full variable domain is EAGVVQSPRYKIIEKKQPVAFWCNPISGHNTLYWYLQNLGQGPELLIRYENEEAVDDSQLPKDRFSAERLKGVDSTLKIQPAELGDSAVYLCASSASGTGEGEQFFGPGTRLTVL.

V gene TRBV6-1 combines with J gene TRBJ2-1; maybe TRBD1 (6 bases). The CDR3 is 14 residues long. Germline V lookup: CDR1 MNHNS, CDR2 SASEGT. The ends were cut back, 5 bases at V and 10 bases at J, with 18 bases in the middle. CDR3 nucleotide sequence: TGTGCCAGCAGTCAATCCTGGGACAATCGGGAGCAGTTCTTC. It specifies CASSQSWDNREQFF.

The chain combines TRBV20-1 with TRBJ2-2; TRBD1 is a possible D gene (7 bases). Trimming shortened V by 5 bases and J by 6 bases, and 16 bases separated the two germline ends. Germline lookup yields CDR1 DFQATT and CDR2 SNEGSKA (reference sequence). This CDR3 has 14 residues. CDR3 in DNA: TGCAGTGCTTCCAGGGGGGCGTTGGCCGGGGAGCTGTTTTTT. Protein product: CSASRGALAGELFF.

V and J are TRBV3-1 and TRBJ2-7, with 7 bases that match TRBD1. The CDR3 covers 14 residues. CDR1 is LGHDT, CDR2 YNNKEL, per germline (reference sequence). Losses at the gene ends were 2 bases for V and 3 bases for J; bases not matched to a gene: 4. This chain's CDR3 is CASSQLGQIYEQYF. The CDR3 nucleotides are TGTGCCAGCAGCCAATTGGGACAGATCTACGAGCAGTACTTC.

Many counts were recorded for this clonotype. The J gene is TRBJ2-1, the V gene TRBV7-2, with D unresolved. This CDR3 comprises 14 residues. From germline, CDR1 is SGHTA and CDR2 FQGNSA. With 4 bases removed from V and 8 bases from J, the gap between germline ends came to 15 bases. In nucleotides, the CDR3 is TGTGCCAGCAGCTCTTCTCCGGGCCGGCATGAGCAGTTCTTC. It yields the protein CASSSSPGRHEQFF.

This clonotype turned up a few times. Written as DNA, the CDR3 is TGTGCCAGCATTAACTCGAACACTGAAGCTTTCTTT. This gives the protein CASINSNTEAFF. This sequence joins TRBV6-5 and TRBJ1-1; D not resolved. Germline V gene sequence: CDR1 MNHEY, CDR2 SVGAGI. The CDR3 spans 12 residues. Trimming shortened V by 7 bases and J by 1 base, and 7 bases separated the two germline ends.

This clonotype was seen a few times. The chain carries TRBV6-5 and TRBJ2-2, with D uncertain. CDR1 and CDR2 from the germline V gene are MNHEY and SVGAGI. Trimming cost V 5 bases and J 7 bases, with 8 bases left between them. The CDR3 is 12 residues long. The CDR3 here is CASSPKFGELFF. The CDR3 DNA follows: TGTGCCAGCAGTCCTAAGTTCGGGGAGCTGTTTTTT.

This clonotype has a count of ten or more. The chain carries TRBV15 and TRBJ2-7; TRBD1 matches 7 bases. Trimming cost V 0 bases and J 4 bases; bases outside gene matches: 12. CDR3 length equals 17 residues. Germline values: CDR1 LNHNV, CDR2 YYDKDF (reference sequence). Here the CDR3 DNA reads TGTGCCACCAGCAGAGATCCCCTGCGGACAGGTAATTACGAGCAGTACTTC. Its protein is CATSRDPLRTGNYEQYF.

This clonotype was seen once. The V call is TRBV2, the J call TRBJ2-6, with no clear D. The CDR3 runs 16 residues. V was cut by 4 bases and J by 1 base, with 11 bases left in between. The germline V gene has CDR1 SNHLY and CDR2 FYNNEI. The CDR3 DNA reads TGTGCCAGCAGTGGCGAGTTATTATCTGGGGCCAACGTCCTGACTTTC. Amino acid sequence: CASSGELLSGANVLTF.

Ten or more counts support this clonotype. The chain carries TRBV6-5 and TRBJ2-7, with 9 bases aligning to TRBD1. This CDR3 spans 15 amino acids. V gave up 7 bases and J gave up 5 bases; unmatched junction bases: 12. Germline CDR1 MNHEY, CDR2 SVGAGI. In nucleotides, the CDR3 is TGTGCCAGCAACGGACAGGGGCCCGGGAGGAACGAGCAGTACTTC. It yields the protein CASNGQGPGRNEQYF.

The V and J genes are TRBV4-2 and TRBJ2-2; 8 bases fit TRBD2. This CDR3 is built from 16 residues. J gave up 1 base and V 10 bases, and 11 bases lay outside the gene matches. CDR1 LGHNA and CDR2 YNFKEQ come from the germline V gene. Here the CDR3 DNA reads TGTGCCACCGGACCAGCGGGGGTTCTGAACACCGGGGAGCTGTTTTTT. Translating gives CATGPAGVLNTGELFF.

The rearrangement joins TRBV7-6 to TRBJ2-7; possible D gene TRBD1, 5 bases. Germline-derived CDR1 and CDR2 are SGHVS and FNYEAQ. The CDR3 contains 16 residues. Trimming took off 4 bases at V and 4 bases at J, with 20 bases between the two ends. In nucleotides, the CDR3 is TGTGCCAGCAGCTACGGAAGGGCAGGGAAACCTTACGAGCAGTACTTC. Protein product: CASSYGRAGKPYEQYF. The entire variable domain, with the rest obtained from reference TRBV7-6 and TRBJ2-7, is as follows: GAGVSQSPRYKVTKRGQDVALRCDPISGHVSLYWYRQALGQGPEFLTYFNYEAQQDKSGLPNDRFSAERPEGSISTLTIQRTEQRDSAMYRCASSYGRAGKPYEQYFGPGTRLTVT.

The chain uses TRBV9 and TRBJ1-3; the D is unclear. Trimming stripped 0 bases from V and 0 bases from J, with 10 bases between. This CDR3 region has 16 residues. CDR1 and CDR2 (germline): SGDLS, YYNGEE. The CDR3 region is CASSVDVRVSGNTIYF. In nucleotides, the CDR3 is TGTGCCAGCAGCGTAGATGTTCGGGTCTCTGGAAACACCATATATTTT.

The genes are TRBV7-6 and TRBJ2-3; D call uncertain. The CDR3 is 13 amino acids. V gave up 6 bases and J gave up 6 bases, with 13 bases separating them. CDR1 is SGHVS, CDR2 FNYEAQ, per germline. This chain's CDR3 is CASSLQQIDTQYF. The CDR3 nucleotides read TGTGCCAGCAGTTTGCAACAGATCGATACGCAGTATTTT.

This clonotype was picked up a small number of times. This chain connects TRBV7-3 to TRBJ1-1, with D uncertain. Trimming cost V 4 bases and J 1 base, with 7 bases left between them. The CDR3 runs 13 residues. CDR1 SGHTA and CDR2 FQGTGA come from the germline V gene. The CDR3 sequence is CASSSSTNTEAFF. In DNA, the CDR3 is TGTGCCAGCAGCTCCTCGACGAACACTGAAGCTTTCTTT.

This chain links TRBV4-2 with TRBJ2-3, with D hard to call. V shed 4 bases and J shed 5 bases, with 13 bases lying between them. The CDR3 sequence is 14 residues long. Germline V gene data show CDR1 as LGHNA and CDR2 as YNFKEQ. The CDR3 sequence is CASSPGPRGDTQYF. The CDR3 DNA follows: TGTGCCAGCAGCCCCGGGCCCCGCGGAGATACGCAGTATTTT.

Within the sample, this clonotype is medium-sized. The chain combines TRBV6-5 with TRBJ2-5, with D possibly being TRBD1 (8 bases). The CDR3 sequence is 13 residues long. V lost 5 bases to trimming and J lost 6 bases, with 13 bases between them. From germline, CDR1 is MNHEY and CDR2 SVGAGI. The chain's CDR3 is CASSNRGGKTQYF. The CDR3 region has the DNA TGTGCCAGCAGTAACAGGGGGGGGAAGACCCAGTACTTC.

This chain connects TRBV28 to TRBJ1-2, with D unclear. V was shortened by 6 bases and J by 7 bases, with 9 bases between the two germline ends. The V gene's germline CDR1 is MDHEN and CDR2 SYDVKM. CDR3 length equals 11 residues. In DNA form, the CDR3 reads TGTGCCAGCAGATCCGATCGTGGCTACACCTTC. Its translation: CASRSDRGYTF.

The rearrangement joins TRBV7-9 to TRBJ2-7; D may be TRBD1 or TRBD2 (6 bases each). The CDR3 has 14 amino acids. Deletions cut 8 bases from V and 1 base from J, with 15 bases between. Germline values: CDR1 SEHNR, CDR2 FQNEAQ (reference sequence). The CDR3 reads CASRRGAESYEQYF. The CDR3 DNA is TGTGCCAGCCGGAGGGGGGCTGAGTCCTACGAGCAGTACTTC.

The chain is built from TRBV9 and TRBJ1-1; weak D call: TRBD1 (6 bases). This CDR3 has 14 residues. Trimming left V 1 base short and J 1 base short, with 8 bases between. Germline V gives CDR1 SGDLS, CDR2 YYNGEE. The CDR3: CASSVRTENTEAFF. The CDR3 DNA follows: TGTGCCAGCAGCGTAAGGACAGAGAACACTGAAGCTTTCTTT.

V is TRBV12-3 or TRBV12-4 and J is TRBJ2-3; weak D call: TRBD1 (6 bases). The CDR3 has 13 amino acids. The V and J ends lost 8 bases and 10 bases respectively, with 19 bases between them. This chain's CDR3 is CASSIGPQGAQYF. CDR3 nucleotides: TGTGCCAGCTCTATCGGGCCACAGGGAGCGCAGTATTTT.

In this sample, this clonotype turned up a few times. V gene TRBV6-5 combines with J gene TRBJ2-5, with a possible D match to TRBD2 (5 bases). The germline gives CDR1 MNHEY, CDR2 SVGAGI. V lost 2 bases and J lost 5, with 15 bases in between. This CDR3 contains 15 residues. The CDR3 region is CASSYTAGPEETQYF. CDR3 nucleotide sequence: TGTGCCAGCAGTTACACCGCGGGTCCCGAGGAGACCCAGTACTTC.

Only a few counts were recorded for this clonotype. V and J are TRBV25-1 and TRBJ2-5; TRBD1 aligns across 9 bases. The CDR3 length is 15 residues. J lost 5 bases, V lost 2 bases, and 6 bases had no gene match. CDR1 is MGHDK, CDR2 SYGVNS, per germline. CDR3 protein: CASSEHGTGRETQYF. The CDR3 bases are TGTGCCAGCAGTGAACACGGGACAGGGCGGGAGACCCAGTACTTC.

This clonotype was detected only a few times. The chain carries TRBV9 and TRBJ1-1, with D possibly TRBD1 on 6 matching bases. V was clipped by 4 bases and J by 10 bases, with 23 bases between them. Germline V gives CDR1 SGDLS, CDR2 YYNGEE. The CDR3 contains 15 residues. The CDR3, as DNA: TGTGCCAGCAGCCCCGATGGGGCAGGGGCCCGGGGAGCTTTCTTT. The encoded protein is CASSPDGAGARGAFF.

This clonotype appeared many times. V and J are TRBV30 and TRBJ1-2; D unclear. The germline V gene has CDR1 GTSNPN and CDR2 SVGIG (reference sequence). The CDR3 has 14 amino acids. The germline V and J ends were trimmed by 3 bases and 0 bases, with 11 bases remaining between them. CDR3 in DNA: TGTGCCTGGAGCGTCCCCGGGGCTAACTATGGCTACACCTTC. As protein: CAWSVPGANYGYTF. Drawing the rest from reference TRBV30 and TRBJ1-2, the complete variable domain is SQTIHQWPATLVQPVGSPLSLECTVEGTSNPNLYWYRQAAGRGLQLLFYSVGIGQISSEVPQNLSASRPQDRQFILSSKKLLLSDSGFYLCAWSVPGANYGYTFGSGTRLTVV.

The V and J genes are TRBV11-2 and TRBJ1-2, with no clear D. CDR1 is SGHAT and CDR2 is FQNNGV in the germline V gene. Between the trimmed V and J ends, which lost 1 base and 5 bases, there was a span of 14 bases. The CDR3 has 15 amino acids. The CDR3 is CASSLGVTPRYGYTF. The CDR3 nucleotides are TGTGCCAGCAGCTTAGGGGTTACCCCAAGATATGGCTACACCTTC. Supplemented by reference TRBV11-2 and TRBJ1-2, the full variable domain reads EAGVAQSPRYKIIEKRQSVAFWCNPISGHATLYWYQQILGQGPKLLIQFQNNGVVDDSQLPKDRFSAERLKGVDSTLKIQPAKLEDSAVYLCASSLGVTPRYGYTFGSGTRLTVV.